The clone carrying this T cell receptor beta chain was seen a few times. No antigen is known for it. The data derive from a study of cytomegalovirus exposure and HLA in healthy donors. Study-level background: An early release of data contained tens of millions of unique TCRs, which came from HLA-typed donors. Study-level results: Solely CMV serostatus was available to characterize immune exposure.

The ends were cut back, 4 bases at V and 5 bases at J, with 11 bases in the middle. Germline CDR1 reads ENHRY; CDR2 reads SYGVKD. The CDR3 extends over 13 amino acids. In the PCR, 60 Vbeta and 13 Jbeta primers were used. Measured with immunoSEQ multiplex PCR; TCRdb has only the in-frame clones, and not every one. The profile shows under 150,000 clones, 70% to 80% of them singletons. The sequence was collected from a woman in her thirties or forties in good health and CMV-seropositive. The gene calls are TRBV10-3 and TRBJ1-1; D is possibly TRBD1 (5 bases). The sequencing sample was made of PBMCs. CDR3 sequence (DNA): TGTGCCATCAGTGTTACAGGTGAAACTGAAGCTTTCTTT. It is translated as CAISVTGETEAFF.